Listed below are T cell receptor beta chains from one sample, sequenced in a study of blood T cell repertoires in COVID-19. Method: immunoSEQ multiplex PCR; TCRdb's copy keeps in-frame clones and lacks some. Found here are about 150,000 clones, approximately 86% of them singletons; the top ten hold around 8.4%. Sequences were obtained from peripheral blood. Receptors originate from a woman aged 80 or over with COVID-19, enrolled during active disease. Both conserved end residues are part of each CDR3. Fields, in order: clone size, V gene, J gene, D gene, CDR3 protein, CDR3 DNA. A D gene is named only where the DNA matches it firmly. The size entry is marked missing in some rows and otherwise reads once, few, many or a size class.

>-|TRBV3-1/TRBV3-2|TRBJ2-2|-
CASSPLAGTGELFF
TGTGCCAGCAGCCCTCTAGCAGGAACCGGGGAGCTGTTTTTT
>-|TRBV3-1/TRBV3-2|TRBJ1-4|-
CASGGTTNEKLFF
TGTGCCAGCGGAGGGACAACTAATGAAAAACTGTTTTTT
>-|TRBV2|TRBJ1-2|TRBD1
CASRYRQGLHYGYTF
TGTGCCAGCAGATATCGACAGGGCCTACACTATGGCTACACCTTC
>-|TRBV6-5|TRBJ2-7|-
CASSSRVGVVLEQYF
TGTGCCAGCAGTTCCCGGGTCGGGGTGGTCCTCGAGCAGTACTTC
>-|TRBV5-1|TRBJ1-4|TRBD1
CASSLRGTGGTEKLFF
TGCGCCAGCAGCTTGAGGGGGACAGGGGGTACTGAAAAACTGTTTTTT
>-|TRBV19|TRBJ1-2|-
CASMNSPSGYTF
TGTGCCAGTATGAACAGTCCCTCGGGCTACACCTTC
>-|TRBV5-8|TRBJ1-6|TRBD1
CASRDRGDSPLHF
TGTGCCAGCAGGGACAGGGGGGATTCACCCCTCCACTTT
>-|TRBV6-5|TRBJ1-4|-
CASSLDRPATNEKLFF
TGTGCCAGCAGTTTAGACAGACCTGCAACTAATGAAAAACTGTTTTTT
>once|TRBV27|TRBJ2-2|TRBD2
CASSPLAGKPSLGGELFF
TGTGCCAGCAGTCCCTTAGCGGGAAAGCCTTCTTTAGGCGGGGAGCTGTTTTTT
>-|TRBV3-1/TRBV3-2|TRBJ2-6|-
CASSQGRSSGANVLTF
TGTGCCAGCAGCCAGGGGAGGAGCTCTGGGGCCAACGTCCTGACTTTC
>-|TRBV6-5|TRBJ2-3|-
CATLGFTDTQYF
TGTGCCACTCTAGGATTTACAGATACGCAGTATTTT
>-|TRBV7-8|TRBJ1-2|-
CASSRLWGEGYTF
TGTGCCAGCAGCCGTCTGTGGGGGGAGGGCTACACCTTC
>-|TRBV3-1/TRBV3-2|TRBJ2-3|TRBD2
CASSHGGTQYF
TGTGCCAGCAGTCACGGGGGGACGCAGTATTTT
>-|TRBV19|TRBJ1-1|-
CASSPTANTEAFF
TGTGCCAGTAGTCCTACAGCGAACACTGAAGCTTTCTTT
>-|TRBV10-3|TRBJ1-4|TRBD1
CAISDGTAEKLFF
TGTGCCATCAGTGACGGGACAGCTGAAAAACTGTTTTTT
>-|TRBV5-1|TRBJ1-1|-
CASSARGNTEAFF
TGCGCCAGCAGCGCCAGGGGGAACACTGAAGCTTTCTTT
>-|TRBV18|TRBJ1-2|TRBD1
CASSPGQGQVYGYTF
TGTGCCAGCTCACCGGGACAGGGGCAGGTCTATGGCTACACCTTC
>-|TRBV3-1/TRBV3-2|TRBJ2-7|TRBD2
CASSQVLAGTEQYF
TGTGCCAGCAGCCAAGTACTAGCGGGAACCGAGCAGTACTTC
>-|TRBV3-1/TRBV3-2|TRBJ2-7|-
CASSQVGGPLRSYEQYF
TGTGCCAGCAGCCAAGTGGGGGGACCCCTCCGATCCTACGAGCAGTACTTC
>-|TRBV15|TRBJ1-3|-
CATSREAGIGNTIYF
TGTGCCACCAGCAGAGAAGCGGGGATAGGAAACACCATATATTTT
>-|TRBV2|TRBJ1-2|TRBD1
CASSLDRGGRGYTF
TGTGCCAGCAGTCTGGACAGGGGGGGAAGGGGCTACACCTTC
>-|TRBV10-3|TRBJ1-2|TRBD1
CAISEDRDQGYTF
TGTGCCATCAGTGAAGACAGGGACCAAGGCTACACCTTC
>-|TRBV19|TRBJ1-5|-
CASGDGNQPQHF
TGTGCCAGTGGAGATGGCAATCAGCCCCAGCATTTT
>-|TRBV6-5|TRBJ1-6|TRBD1
CASRAPTGEGSPLHF
TGTGCCAGCAGAGCCCCGACAGGGGAAGGTTCACCCCTCCACTTT
>once|TRBV7-2|TRBJ1-2|-
CASSFRGGNGYTF
TGTGCCAGCAGCTTTAGGGGAGGCAATGGCTACACCTTC
>-|TRBV4-2|TRBJ1-1|-
CASSQEGLISAAFF
TGTGCCAGCAGCCAAGAAGGACTGATTTCCGCAGCTTTCTTT
>-|TRBV2|TRBJ1-1|-
CASNPTGFEAFF
TGTGCCAGCAACCCCACGGGTTTTGAAGCTTTCTTT
>once|TRBV28|TRBJ1-2|-
CASSPDPTGWAGYTF
TGTGCCAGCAGCCCAGACCCCACAGGGTGGGCCGGCTACACCTTC
>-|TRBV7-6|TRBJ2-5|-
CASSLGELRKTQYF
TGTGCCAGCAGCTTAGGGGAGCTTAGGAAGACCCAGTACTTC
>-|TRBV5-1|TRBJ1-1|-
CASRGGENTEAFF
TGCGCCAGCCGCGGGGGGGAGAACACTGAAGCTTTCTTT